Below are 28 T cell receptor beta chains sequenced from a single sample in a study of CD8+ T cells in alopecia areata. As the sequencing template, cDNA was produced by extracting RNA and reverse transcribing it. Assay: immunoSEQ multiplex PCR; the TCRdb copy retains only in-frame clones and omits some. The data contain around 97,000 clones, around 60% of them singletons. Sequencing was carried out using CD4+ T cells sorted from blood. These receptors were collected from a human donor in good health.

This clone was observed once. The chain combines TRBV29-1 with TRBJ1-2; D might be TRBD1 (5 bases). Germline CDR1 and CDR2: SQVTM and ANQGSEA. Trimming pared 6 bases from V and 3 bases from J, leaving 17 bases between. The CDR3 sequence is 14 residues long. The CDR3 here is CSVRRGDRDYGYTF. CDR3 nucleotide sequence: TGCAGCGTCCGGAGGGGCGACAGAGACTATGGCTACACCTTC.

The chain joins TRBV29-1 to TRBJ2-5; TRBD1 is a possible D gene (5 bases). V lost 0 bases and J 5 bases, leaving 13 bases between the germline ends. Germline V gives CDR1 SQVTM, CDR2 ANQGSEA. This CDR3 spans 14 amino acids. The DNA for the CDR3 is TGCAGCGTTGAAGATCGGTGGGGCCGGGAGACCCAGTACTTC. Protein sequence: CSVEDRWGRETQYF.

This clone was recorded a few times. This chain connects TRBV29-1 to TRBJ2-2; D gene unclear. V was clipped by 4 bases and J by 5 bases, with 11 bases between them. This CDR3 spans 13 amino acids. Germline CDR1 and CDR2: SQVTM and ANQGSEA. The CDR3 sequence is CSVGMWGTGELFF. The CDR3 nucleotides read TGCAGCGTTGGGATGTGGGGAACCGGGGAGCTGTTTTTT.

This clone turned up a few times. CDR3 region: CASSRLPGLADNEQFF. The CDR3 DNA sequence: TGTGCCAGCAGCCGCCTTCCGGGACTAGCGGACAATGAGCAGTTCTTC. This chain connects TRBV6-6 to TRBJ2-1; 11 nucleotides line up with TRBD2. This CDR3 is 16 amino acids long. CDR1 and CDR2 (germline): MNHNY, SVGAGI (reference sequence). V gave up 6 bases and J gave up 5 bases; unmatched junction bases: 9.

This chain uses TRBV14 with TRBJ2-7; D is uncertain. Germline-derived CDR1 and CDR2 are SGHDN and FVKESK. The CDR3 length is 13 residues. The ends were cut back, 0 bases at V and 6 bases at J, with 9 bases in the middle. CDR3: CASSQDPSSEQYF. In nucleotides, the CDR3 is TGTGCCAGCAGCCAAGACCCGTCTAGCGAGCAGTACTTC.

V is TRBV4-1 and J is TRBJ2-5, with 10 bases aligning to TRBD2. The CDR3 has 16 amino acids. Trimming removed 3 bases from V and 2 bases from J; junction bases left unmatched: 6. Germline V CDR1 and CDR2: MGHRA, YSYEKL. CDR3 sequence (DNA): TGCGCCAGCAGCCAGATAGGACTAGCGGTACAAGAGACCCAGTACTTC. This sequence encodes CASSQIGLAVQETQYF.

The chain carries TRBV25-1 and TRBJ2-1; a possible D gene is TRBD1 (6 bases). V lost 1 base and J lost 8, with 15 bases in between. The CDR3 is 15 residues long. CDR1 is MGHDK, CDR2 SYGVNS, per germline. CDR3: CASSESTGFFYEQFF. The CDR3 DNA sequence: TGTGCCAGCAGTGAATCAACAGGGTTCTTCTATGAGCAGTTCTTC.

V and J are TRBV4-2 and TRBJ2-5; 9 nucleotides agree with TRBD2. V gave up 5 bases and J gave up 5 bases; unmatched junction bases: 9. Germline CDR1 is LGHNA and CDR2 is YNFKEQ. The CDR3 sequence is 15 residues long. The CDR3 region has the DNA TGTGCCAGCAGCGCACCGGGACTAGCAGGGGAGACCCAGTACTTC. It specifies CASSAPGLAGETQYF.

This clone has just a few counts. V is TRBV19 and J is TRBJ2-7; TRBD2 agrees at 7 bases. The germline CDR1 and CDR2 sequences are LNHDA and SQIVND (reference sequence). This CDR3 comprises 14 residues. With V trimmed by 2 bases and J by 6 bases, 7 bases remained unmatched. In DNA, the CDR3 is TGTGCCAGTAGTATAATCCTCACGGGGGGCGAGCAGTACTTC. Protein sequence: CASSIILTGGEQYF. Full variable domain (rest looked up from reference TRBV19 and TRBJ2-7): DGGITQSPKYLFRKEGQNVTLSCEQNLNHDAMYWYRQDPGQGLRLIYYSQIVNDFQKGDIAEGYSVSREKKESFPLTVTSAQKNPTAFYLCASSIILTGGEQYFGPGTRLTVT.

The V and J genes are TRBV30 and TRBJ1-6, with no clear D. V was shortened by 4 bases and J by 0 bases, with 10 bases between the two germline ends. CDR1 and CDR2 (germline): GTSNPN, SVGIG (reference sequence). CDR3 length equals 15 residues. CDR3 DNA sequence: TGTGCCTGGACTCTCGGGAGCTCCTATAATTCACCCCTCCACTTT. This translates into CAWTLGSSYNSPLHF.

The chain couples TRBV30 to TRBJ2-7; a weak D match, TRBD2 (6 bases). Trimming removed 6 bases at V and 3 bases at J, with 9 bases between. Germline loops: CDR1 GTSNPN, CDR2 SVGIG (reference sequence). This CDR3 has 11 amino acids. CDR3: CACGGIYEQYF. CDR3 DNA: TGTGCCTGCGGGGGTATCTACGAGCAGTACTTC.

This clone was seen a few times. The J gene is TRBJ1-1, the V gene TRBV5-1; TRBD1 might be the D (5 bases). Per germline, CDR1 SGHRS and CDR2 YFSETQ. Trimming stripped 0 bases from V and 4 bases from J, with 10 bases between. This CDR3 region has 14 residues. CDR3 coding DNA: TGCGCCAGCAGCTTGGAATTCGGGGGCACTGAAGCTTTCTTT. Protein: CASSLEFGGTEAFF.

CDR3 region: CASSYRTGGDYEQYF. CDR3 bases: TGTGCCAGCAGTTACAGGACAGGGGGCGACTACGAGCAGTACTTC. The chain employs TRBV6-6 and TRBJ2-7; 11 bases map to TRBD1. CDR3 length: 15 amino acids. CDR1 and CDR2 (germline): MNHNY, SVGAGI (reference sequence). The trim removed 2 bases at V and 3 bases at J, leaving 3 bases unmatched.

The V gene is TRBV29-1, the J gene TRBJ2-1; 12 bases agree with TRBD2. CDR3 length: 15 amino acids. V shed 5 bases and J 5 bases; nucleotides not matched to a gene: 7. Germline V gene data show CDR1 as SQVTM and CDR2 as ANQGSEA. As DNA, the CDR3 is TGCAGCGTTTGGCTAGCGGGGGGGCCCAACAATGAGCAGTTCTTC. Encoded protein: CSVWLAGGPNNEQFF.

The chain recombines TRBV18 with TRBJ1-2; 7 positions match TRBD1. The CDR3 extends over 13 amino acids. Germline values: CDR1 KGHSH, CDR2 LQKENI. V lost 6 bases to trimming and J lost 3 bases; unmatched junction nucleotides: 4. The CDR3: CASSFDRDYGYTF. DNA of the CDR3: TGTGCCAGCTCCTTCGACAGGGACTATGGCTACACCTTC.

The table lists this clone with a few counts. The DNA for the CDR3 is TGTGCCTGGAACGGACAGGGGATCGTCGATGAAAAACTGTTTTTT. It codes for CAWNGQGIVDEKLFF. V usage is TRBV30 and J usage is TRBJ1-4; TRBD1 aligns across 9 bases. This CDR3 is 15 amino acids long. J was trimmed by 6 bases and V by 4 bases; bases with no gene match: 9. Germline CDR1 GTSNPN, CDR2 SVGIG (reference sequence).

V is TRBV20-1 and J is TRBJ1-2; no definite D call. The CDR3 length is 11 residues. From germline, CDR1 is DFQATT and CDR2 SNEGSKA (reference sequence). V was clipped by 3 bases and J by 8 bases, with 10 bases between them. The CDR3 DNA reads as TGCAGTGCTAGCCCGGGCGGCGGCTACACCTTC. Amino acids: CSASPGGGYTF.

The chain recombines TRBV11-2 with TRBJ1-6, with D possibly matching TRBD1 (6 bases). From germline, CDR1 is SGHAT and CDR2 FQNNGV. V lost 3 bases and J 0 bases, leaving 9 bases between the germline ends. The CDR3 runs to 16 residues. The CDR3 protein is CASSLTGRSYNSPLHF. The CDR3 DNA follows: TGTGCCAGCAGCTTGACAGGACGCTCCTATAATTCACCCCTCCACTTT.

The sample holds a few counts of this clone. The genes are TRBV25-1 and TRBJ2-3; D gene ambiguous. Germline CDR1 MGHDK, CDR2 SYGVNS. The germline V and J ends were trimmed by 4 bases and 4 bases, with 12 bases remaining between them. The CDR3 runs 14 residues. CDR3 sequence: CASSALLRADTQYF. The CDR3 DNA reads as TGTGCCAGCAGTGCCCTTTTACGGGCAGATACGCAGTATTTT.

The CDR3 DNA reads TGTGCCAGCAGTCCACCGGGACAGGCCCAGGGTGAGCAGTTCTTC. Residues: CASSPPGQAQGEQFF. The V call is TRBV25-1, the J call TRBJ2-1; TRBD1 matches at 8 bases. J was trimmed by 9 bases and V by 5 bases; bases with no gene match: 12. The length of the CDR3 is 15 residues. Germline loops: CDR1 MGHDK, CDR2 SYGVNS.

The J gene is TRBJ2-3, the V gene TRBV18; 8 bases fit TRBD2. V was clipped by 8 bases and J by 5 bases; unmatched bases: 6. The CDR3 consists of 13 residues. CDR1 and CDR2 (germline): KGHSH, LQKENI. CDR3 residues: CASLGGAQDTQYF. The DNA for the CDR3 is TGTGCCAGCCTCGGGGGGGCCCAAGATACGCAGTATTTT.

The chain combines TRBV2 with TRBJ2-1, with 14 bases aligning to TRBD2. Germline-derived CDR1 and CDR2 are SNHLY and FYNNEI. Trimming at V came to 6 bases and at J to 14 bases, leaving 12 bases not matched to a gene. The CDR3 is made up of 15 amino acids. The CDR3 sequence: CASRTNTGLAGVKFF. The DNA for the CDR3 is TGTGCCAGCAGGACAAACACGGGACTAGCGGGGGTTAAGTTCTTC.

The rearrangement joins TRBV4-2 to TRBJ2-5; the match to TRBD2 covers 12 bases. V shed 2 bases and J 2 bases; nucleotides not matched to a gene: 6. The germline gives CDR1 LGHNA, CDR2 YNFKEQ. The CDR3 totals 17 residues. CDR3 coding DNA: TGTGCCAGCAGCCAACTCGGGACTAGCGGGCGACAAGAGACCCAGTACTTC. Residues: CASSQLGTSGRQETQYF.

The V call is TRBV6-5, the J call TRBJ2-7; D is perhaps TRBD2 (5 bases). This CDR3 region has 15 residues. V dropped 0 bases and J dropped 2 bases, with 11 bases sitting between them. From germline, CDR1 is MNHEY and CDR2 SVGAGI. The CDR3 sequence is CASSYSPFGAYEQYF. The CDR3 nucleotides are TGTGCCAGCAGTTACTCGCCATTCGGGGCCTACGAGCAGTACTTC.

This rearrangement joins TRBV29-1 to TRBJ2-2, with D possibly matching TRBD1 (6 bases). The germline CDR1 and CDR2 sequences are SQVTM and ANQGSEA. The V and J ends lost 7 bases and 4 bases respectively, with 16 bases between them. The CDR3 consists of 14 residues. CDR3: CSAALQGATGELFF. Here the CDR3 DNA reads TGCAGCGCAGCCCTACAGGGCGCCACCGGGGAGCTGTTTTTT.

The chain recombines TRBV6-6 with TRBJ2-7; 8 nucleotides agree with TRBD1. CDR1 MNHNY and CDR2 SVGAGI come from the germline V gene (reference sequence). The CDR3 contains 14 residues. V was clipped by 9 bases and J by 1 base; unmatched bases: 8. The CDR3 region has the DNA TGTGCCAGTAGTGGAAACAGGGGGTCCTACGAGCAGTACTTC. It translates to CASSGNRGSYEQYF.

The gene calls are TRBV5-1 and TRBJ1-1; TRBD1 matches 9 bases. Germline V gives CDR1 SGHRS, CDR2 YFSETQ. The CDR3 totals 16 residues. V shed 3 bases, J shed 1 base, and the junction held 7 bases outside the gene matches. The CDR3 region is CASSSKQGAGNTEAFF. The CDR3, as DNA: TGCGCCAGCAGCTCGAAACAGGGGGCAGGGAACACTGAAGCTTTCTTT.

The rearrangement links TRBV29-1 to TRBJ2-7; 12 bases are shared with TRBD2. Germline CDR1 reads SQVTM; CDR2 reads ANQGSEA. CDR3 length equals 15 residues. The V gene end was trimmed by 4 bases and the J gene end by 6 bases; junction bases not matched to a gene: 10. This chain's CDR3 is CSVGLAGGRVAEQYF. The CDR3 nucleotides are TGCAGCGTTGGTCTAGCGGGGGGGCGAGTCGCCGAGCAGTACTTC.